One TCR beta chain is described in this entry. What it binds is unknown. This entry belongs to a study of OX40 agonist ivuxolimab in advanced cancers. Across the whole study: Prior checkpoint blockade (anti-PD-1, anti-PD-L1 or anti-CTLA-4) was permitted; approximately 40% had it. Partial responses occurred in Three dose-escalation patients, one with hepatocellular carcinoma and two with cutaneous melanoma. Study-level results: In the 0.1 to 3.0 mg/kg range, CD4+ and CD8+ blood T cells had expanded clonally by week 6. It was also the case that some nonresponders had low normalized T-cell clonal expansion.

The CDR3 loop spans 12 amino acids. With 5 bases removed from V and 5 bases from J, the gap between germline ends came to 9 bases. CDR1 LNHDA and CDR2 SQIVND come from the germline V gene (reference sequence). Libraries were prepared by immunoSEQ multiplex PCR; TCRdb keeps only in-frame clonotypes and omits some of them. The sample yields fewer than 90,000 clones, 85% to 90% seen once. Sequences were derived from CD4+ or CD8+ T cells sorted from blood, sampled in a trial of the OX40 agonist ivuxolimab. The J gene is TRBJ1-2, the V gene TRBV19; D might be TRBD1 (5 bases). The receptor was derived from an adult with an advanced solid tumor such as melanoma, head and neck, liver or kidney cancer. The CDR3 DNA follows: TGTGCCAGTAGTTTAGGGGAATATGGCTACACCTTC. It encodes CASSLGEYGYTF.